This entry lists 23 T cell receptor beta chains sequenced from one sample in a study of T cells in Graves' hyperthyroidism and ophthalmopathy. Researchers took RNA transcripts and amplified the TCR beta CDR3 regions from them. The HTBI primer set was used in a first-round RT-PCR of the TCR CDR3. TCRdb re-analysed the multiplex PCR reads in MiXCR, keeping a single row per CDR3 protein. The table includes about 270,000 distinct CDR3 sequences, around 20% detected once. The sequenced sample consisted of blood. These receptors were collected from a man in his thirties or forties with Graves' ophthalmopathy.

The chain carries TRBV24-1 and TRBJ2-1; 10 bases are a match to TRBD2. V lost 2 bases and J lost 1; bases outside the gene matches: 16. The germline CDR1 and CDR2 sequences are KGHDR and SFDVKD. The CDR3 consists of 21 residues. For the CDR3, the DNA is TGTGCCACCAGTGATTCGCCCCTAGCGGGAGTTTATAGCGGGTCCTACAATGAGCAGTTCTTC. As protein: CATSDSPLAGVYSGSYNEQFF.

The V gene is TRBV2, the J gene TRBJ1-2, with D possibly matching TRBD1 (5 bases). The CDR3 is 15 residues long. CDR1 is SNHLY, CDR2 FYNNEI, per germline. Trimming removed 4 bases from V and 3 bases from J, with 15 bases in between. The DNA for the CDR3 is TGTGCCAGCAGTGCCCGACAGAAGGTTGACTATGGCTACACCTTC. Its protein product is CASSARQKVDYGYTF.

This clonotype occurred a few times. The genes are TRBV28 and TRBJ2-7, with D possibly being TRBD1 or TRBD2 (5 bases each). CDR3 length: 14 amino acids. Germline CDR1 and CDR2: MDHEN and SYDVKM. Trimming shortened V by 10 bases and J by 2 bases, and 18 bases separated the two germline ends. In DNA, the CDR3 is TGTGCCACTAGAACCGGGACGGCAACCTACGAGCAGTACTTC. It is translated as CATRTGTATYEQYF.

This chain connects TRBV20-1 to TRBJ2-3; D possibly uses TRBD1 or TRBD2 (6 bases each). The CDR3 sequence is 16 residues long. Germline V gives CDR1 DFQATT, CDR2 SNEGSKA (reference sequence). V was clipped by 1 base and J by 0 bases, with 14 bases between them. The DNA for the CDR3 is TGCAGTGCTAGAGGTTCGGGGGCCCGAAGCACAGATACGCAGTATTTT. It translates to CSARGSGARSTDTQYF.

A few counts support this clonotype. The chain has TRBV18 and TRBJ1-5, with 8 nucleotides matching TRBD1. With V trimmed by 3 bases and J by 2 bases, 6 bases remained unmatched. Germline V gene lookup returns CDR1 KGHSH and CDR2 LQKENI. This CDR3 is built from 16 residues. The CDR3 sequence is CASSPKDRVGNQPQHF. The DNA of the CDR3 is TGTGCCAGCTCACCTAAGGACAGGGTGGGCAATCAGCCCCAGCATTTT.

This clonotype came up many times. This rearrangement joins TRBV12-3 or TRBV12-4 to TRBJ2-1; 7 nucleotides agree with TRBD1. Trimming removed 2 bases from V and 7 bases from J; junction bases left unmatched: 5. This CDR3 region has 14 residues. This CDR3 is CASSLKTGWNEQFF. The CDR3 DNA sequence: TGTGCCAGCAGTTTAAAGACAGGGTGGAATGAGCAGTTCTTC.

This clonotype was detected a few times. The chain employs TRBV9 and TRBJ2-3; a weak D match, TRBD2 (6 bases). This CDR3 contains 17 residues. Trimming removed 4 bases at V and 0 bases at J, with 18 bases between. Germline loops: CDR1 SGDLS, CDR2 YYNGEE. This CDR3 reads CASSPRDGSSSTDTQYF. For the CDR3, the DNA is TGTGCCAGCAGCCCGAGGGACGGGAGTTCTAGCACAGATACGCAGTATTTT.

The chain links TRBV6-1 to TRBJ2-6; D is ambiguous. The V and J ends lost 3 bases and 0 bases respectively, with 12 bases between them. The CDR3 runs to 17 residues. The germline gives CDR1 MNHNS, CDR2 SASEGT. This CDR3 is CASSDLRTSSGANVLTF. The DNA for the CDR3 is TGTGCCAGCAGTGACCTTCGGACCTCCTCTGGGGCCAACGTCCTGACTTTC.

In its sample, this clonotype was seen many times. The chain recombines TRBV28 with TRBJ2-2, with D unclear. The CDR3 has 12 amino acids. V lost 4 bases and J lost 5, with 5 bases in between. Germline V CDR1 and CDR2: MDHEN, SYDVKM. Here the CDR3 reads CASSSGTGELFF. In DNA, the CDR3 is TGTGCCAGCAGTTCCGGGACCGGGGAGCTGTTTTTT.

Ten or more counts support this clonotype. The gene calls are TRBV27 and TRBJ2-3; 10 nucleotides agree with TRBD2. CDR1 is MNHEY, CDR2 SMNVEV, per germline (reference sequence). The CDR3 is made up of 19 amino acids. V was clipped by 3 bases and J by 4 bases; unmatched bases: 16. In DNA, the CDR3 is TGTGCCAGCAGTTTCTCCGGTTCCTGGGCTAGCGGGAGTGCAGATACGCAGTATTTT. Residues: CASSFSGSWASGSADTQYF.

This clonotype was detected only a few times. This chain uses TRBV11-2 with TRBJ1-1; D may be TRBD1 (6 bases). CDR3 size: 15 residues. V shed 2 bases and J shed 2 bases, with 12 bases lying between them. CDR1 and CDR2 from the germline V gene are SGHAT and FQNNGV. CDR3 in DNA: TGTGCCAGCAGCTTAATCAGGGGCGGAAACACTGAAGCTTTCTTT. Protein sequence: CASSLIRGGNTEAFF. Full variable domain (remainder filled in from reference TRBV11-2 and TRBJ1-1): EAGVAQSPRYKIIEKRQSVAFWCNPISGHATLYWYQQILGQGPKLLIQFQNNGVVDDSQLPKDRFSAERLKGVDSTLKIQPAKLEDSAVYLCASSLIRGGNTEAFFGQGTRLTVV.

Many counts were recorded for this clonotype. The V and J genes are TRBV30 and TRBJ2-2; no definite D call. Germline V gives CDR1 GTSNPN, CDR2 SVGIG (reference sequence). This CDR3 region has 14 residues. V was shortened by 7 bases and J by 3 bases, with 15 bases between the two germline ends. The CDR3 DNA reads TGTGCCTCGAAGGGCCGCTCGGACACCGGGGAGCTGTTTTTT. It specifies CASKGRSDTGELFF.

The CDR3 loop is CAISENNSPLHF. CDR3 coding DNA: TGTGCCATCAGTGAGAATAATTCACCCCTCCACTTT. This chain connects TRBV10-3 to TRBJ1-6; D unclear. The V end lost 2 bases, the J end lost 5 bases, and 1 base lay between the germline ends. Germline assignment: CDR1 ENHRY and CDR2 SYGVKD. The CDR3 has 12 residues.

The chain combines TRBV2 with TRBJ2-5; 7 bases align to TRBD1. Germline values: CDR1 SNHLY, CDR2 FYNNEI. With V trimmed by 4 bases and J by 4 bases, 3 bases remained unmatched. This CDR3 has 13 residues. The CDR3 spells CASSVGGVETQYF. In nucleotides, the CDR3 is TGTGCCAGCAGTGTAGGGGGCGTAGAGACCCAGTACTTC.

At least ten counts were recorded for this clonotype. The rearrangement joins TRBV7-3 to TRBJ2-2; D may be TRBD1 (6 bases). The ends were cut back, 5 bases at V and 6 bases at J, with 22 bases in the middle. Germline assignment: CDR1 SGHTA and CDR2 FQGTGA. The CDR3 has 17 residues. The CDR3 DNA is TGTGCCAGCAGCCCCAACGCCGGGGACATGAGCCCCGGGGAGCTGTTTTTT. Its translation is CASSPNAGDMSPGELFF.

The chain joins TRBV28 to TRBJ2-4; D is unresolved. The germline gives CDR1 MDHEN, CDR2 SYDVKM. The CDR3 consists of 19 residues. Deletions cut 2 bases from V and 0 bases from J, with 20 bases between. The CDR3 reads CASSLTPYITTIAKNIQYF. DNA for the CDR3: TGTGCCAGCAGTTTAACCCCATATATAACAACCATAGCCAAAAACATTCAGTACTTC.

Many counts were recorded for this clonotype. The gene calls are TRBV20-1 and TRBJ2-7, with D perhaps being TRBD1 or TRBD2 (6 bases each). CDR1 is DFQATT and CDR2 is SNEGSKA in the germline V gene (reference sequence). CDR3 length: 13 amino acids. The V and J ends lost 5 bases and 7 bases respectively, with 18 bases between them. DNA for the CDR3: TGCAGTGCTCGGGGGCTGGGGGTTTGGGAGCAGTACTTC. As protein: CSARGLGVWEQYF.

This clonotype was detected many times. The rearrangement links TRBV30 to TRBJ1-2, with D perhaps TRBD1 (6 bases). Germline-derived CDR1 and CDR2 are GTSNPN and SVGIG (reference sequence). This CDR3 region has 12 residues. The V end lost 4 bases, the J end lost 6 bases, and 12 bases lay between the germline ends. The CDR3 sequence: CAWNGGQNGYTF. Written as DNA, the CDR3 is TGTGCCTGGAATGGGGGGCAGAATGGCTACACCTTC.

J is TRBJ2-1 and V is TRBV28; 7 positions agree with TRBD2. V dropped 6 bases and J dropped 2; count of bases not matched to a gene: 13. The CDR3 runs 17 residues. The V gene's germline CDR1 is MDHEN and CDR2 SYDVKM. The CDR3 is CASSTPGLTGPYNEQFF. CDR3 bases: TGTGCCAGCAGCACTCCGGGACTAACAGGCCCCTACAATGAGCAGTTCTTC.

V gene TRBV13 combines with J gene TRBJ1-1; D gene uncertain. Deletions cut 4 bases from V and 2 bases from J, with 11 bases between. Germline values: CDR1 PRHDT, CDR2 FYEKMQ (reference sequence). This CDR3 contains 14 residues. CDR3 nucleotide sequence: TGTGCCAGCAGCTCGAGGACCAGAAACACTGAAGCTTTCTTT. It translates to CASSSRTRNTEAFF.

The chain recombines TRBV3-1 with TRBJ2-3, with 7 bases identical to TRBD2. The germline gives CDR1 LGHDT, CDR2 YNNKEL (reference sequence). The CDR3 is 15 residues long. V was clipped by 1 base and J by 0 bases; unmatched bases: 1. The CDR3 coding sequence is TGTGCCAGCAGCCAAGTGGGAGGGAGCACAGATACGCAGTATTTT. It specifies CASSQVGGSTDTQYF.

This clonotype was recorded only once. The chain recombines TRBV14 with TRBJ2-7; no firm D call. The CDR3 contains 14 residues. Germline V gene lookup returns CDR1 SGHDN and CDR2 FVKESK. Trimming left V 1 base short and J 3 bases short, with 10 bases between. CDR3 loop: CASSQVSSYYEQYF. DNA of the CDR3: TGTGCCAGCAGCCAAGTGTCCTCCTACTACGAGCAGTACTTC.

This clonotype has only a few counts. This chain connects TRBV15 to TRBJ2-3; D is uncertain. Germline V lookup: CDR1 LNHNV, CDR2 YYDKDF (reference sequence). The CDR3 contains 14 residues. V gave up 5 bases and J gave up 6 bases, with 15 bases separating them. The CDR3 sequence: CATSLRAYADTQYF. The CDR3 region has the DNA TGTGCCACCAGCCTAAGGGCCTATGCGGATACGCAGTATTTT.